This T cell receptor beta chain emerged from a study of PD-1 blockade in classical Hodgkin lymphoma (dated by TCRdb to about 2020). Looking at the study overall: Nivolumab dosing was 3 mg/kg intravenously every 2 weeks, continuing until either disease progression or unacceptable toxicity. The study used TCR beta sequencing and CyTOF to define a peripheral blood immune signature of response to PD-1 blockade in classical Hodgkin lymphoma. Paper-wide results and their limitations: Patients starting nivolumab less than 1 year after ASCT had lower diversity and were excluded from later analyses to avoid confounding by immune reconstitution. By C4D1, a significant rise was seen in CD4+ TCR diversity but not in CD8+ TCR diversity (p=0.0027 vs p=0.16), and the rise was most apparent among complete responders (p=0.02). The study was limited to a single clinical trial cohort, and causes of repertoire differences, possibly disease activity or prior therapy, remained undefined. Baseline diversity similar to that of newly diagnosed patients was observed in trial patients achieving complete response, whereas significantly lower diversity was observed in partial responders and progressors. Baseline TCR diversity was reported to be lower in newly diagnosed patients than in healthy donors, and even lower in relapsed/refractory patients.

The sample's time point label is to be understood as: cycle 2 day 1 (C2D1) of nivolumab. Relapse after autologous stem cell transplantation had occurred in all trial patients, and cohorts A, B and C were distinguished by prior brentuximab vedotin exposure. The trial cohort comprised roughly 50 patients with relapsed/refractory classical Hodgkin lymphoma whose best overall responses were complete response, partial response or progressive disease. In the multi-cohort phase II CheckMate 205 trial, trial patients received single-agent nivolumab. An independent review committee assessed best overall response by applying the 2007 International Working Group response criteria. Trial PBMCs were obtained immediately prior to nivolumab initiation (C1D1) and on therapy at cycle 2 day 1 and cycle 4 day 1. After peripheral blood was drawn into 8 mL Vacutainer Cell Preparation Tubes, PBMCs were isolated by centrifugation and then cryopreserved.

This clone was counted a few times. It has no known antigen specificity. No clone much larger than this one lies a single base away; base qualities are absent. The Qiagen DNeasy kit was used to extract genomic DNA both from unsorted PBMCs and from the negatively selected CD4+ and CD8+ fractions. TCR beta CDR3 regions were subjected to amplification by immunoSEQ multiplex PCR with primers that anneal to V and J segments. Amplification bias was minimized using a synthetic immune receptor repertoire, and residual bias was removed computationally after sequencing. The authors' analysis ran thus. Repertoire diversity was quantified as the Shannon entropy index using custom Python scripts. Unsorted, CD4+ and CD8+ repertoires were analyzed separately, except in combined analyses where CD4+ and CD8+ sequences were merged in silico. A clone counted as expanded when the clone's frequency after treatment rose at least 2-fold relative to C1D1, and clones undetected at baseline were given a pseudocount of 0.5. Clones with 0 or 1 copy at C1D1 were defined as singleton clones, while clones with 2 or more copies were defined as non-singleton clones. Clones expanded in unsorted samples were labelled as CD4+, CD8+ or unknown by matching protein sequences in sorted samples from the same patient. Wilcoxon tests were applied to paired samples to test diversity changes from C1D1 to C4D1. The table comes from immuneACCESS by way of TCRdb, which keeps in-frame sequences with V and J called. Part of the clones is missing from these tables; in studies checked, under half for an unresolved V gene and the rest for unknown reasons. V and J calls and clone size are copied from that table; D and trimming were computed from the DNA. The sample table contains 120,000 to 150,000 clones; only one count was recorded for 78% of them. The biggest ten clones account for roughly 10% of the sample.

The germline V gene sets CDR1 to SGHRS and CDR2 to YFSETQ. There are 15 amino acids in the CDR3, from cysteine to phenylalanine inclusive. Only the CDR3 portion is preserved as DNA: 45 bases, with reading frame beginning at the first base. Here V drops 3 bases and J drops 3 bases, and the junction holds 5 bases not matched to any gene. The chain is made from TRBV5-1 and TRBJ1-5, with TRBD1 matching 8 junction bases. Here the sequenced sample was peripheral blood mononuclear cells (PBMCs), taken before the second cycle of nivolumab. This receptor was identified in a human donor with classical Hodgkin lymphoma. The CDR3 protein sequence reads: CASSWGTGLNQPQHF. DNA sequence: TGCGCCAGCAGCTGGGGGACAGGACTCAATCAGCCCCAGCATTTT.